This TCR beta chain is from a study of shared clonotypes between healthy human individuals. Original methodology: ImmunoSEQ gave junction-only sequences without quality scores, so filtering differed. This table comes from immunoSEQ multiplex PCR, and its TCRdb copy is limited to in-frame clones, with some not included. V and J calls and clone size follow that table, whereas D and trimming were derived from the DNA. The repertoire holds roughly 510,000 clones, roughly 85% seen once, with under 15% in the top ten. On this clone itself: No antigen is known for it.

It was tens of millions of PBMCs that unsorted samples used for genomic DNA. Overall study results and limits: A small donor pool kept down the genetic and exposure-history diversity that was represented.

CDR3 size: 15 residues. Trimming shortened V by 1 base and J by 3 bases, and 10 bases separated the two germline ends. Looked up from germline, CDR1 is MDHEN and CDR2 is SYDVKM. The TCR sequence derives from a woman aged 40-49 years in good health. Some clones in this sample may be carry-over from other donors' samples. The sample taken for sequencing was PBMCs. This chain connects TRBV28 to TRBJ2-1; a weak D match, TRBD2 (6 bases). This CDR3 is CASSLFGTFYNEQFF. The CDR3 nucleotides read TGTGCCAGCAGTTTATTTGGGACTTTCTACAATGAGCAGTTCTTC.